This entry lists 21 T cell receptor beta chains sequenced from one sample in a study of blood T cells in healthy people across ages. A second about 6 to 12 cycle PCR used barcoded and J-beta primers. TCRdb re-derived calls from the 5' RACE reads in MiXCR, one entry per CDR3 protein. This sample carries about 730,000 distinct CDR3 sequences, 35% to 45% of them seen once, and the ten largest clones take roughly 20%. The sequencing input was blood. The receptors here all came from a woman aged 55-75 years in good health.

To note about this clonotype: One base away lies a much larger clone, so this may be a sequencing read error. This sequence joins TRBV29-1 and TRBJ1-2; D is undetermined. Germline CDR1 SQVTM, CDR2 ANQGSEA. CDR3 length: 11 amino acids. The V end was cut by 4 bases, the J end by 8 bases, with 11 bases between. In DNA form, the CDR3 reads TGCAGCGTTGGTCCAGGCCCCGGCTACACCTTC. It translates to CSVGPGPGYTF.

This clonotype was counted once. The CDR3 DNA is TGTGCCAGCGGAGGGGTGCGGGGGCACTACGAGCAGTACTTC. Its translation is CASGGVRGHYEQYF. The chain links TRBV3-1 to TRBJ2-4, with D possibly matching TRBD2 (7 bases). The last part of the DNA fits TRBJ2-7 better; the J call may be wrong. This CDR3 is 14 amino acids long. The germline V gene has CDR1 LGHDT and CDR2 YNNKEL (reference sequence).

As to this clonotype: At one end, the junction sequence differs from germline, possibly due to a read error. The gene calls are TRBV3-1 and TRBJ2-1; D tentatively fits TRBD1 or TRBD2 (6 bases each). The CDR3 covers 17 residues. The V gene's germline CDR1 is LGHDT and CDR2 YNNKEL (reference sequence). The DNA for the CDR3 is TGTGCCAGCAGCCCCCGTCGGGGGCTCCGTTTGGACAATGTGCAGTTCTTC. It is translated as CASSPRRGLRLDNVQFF.

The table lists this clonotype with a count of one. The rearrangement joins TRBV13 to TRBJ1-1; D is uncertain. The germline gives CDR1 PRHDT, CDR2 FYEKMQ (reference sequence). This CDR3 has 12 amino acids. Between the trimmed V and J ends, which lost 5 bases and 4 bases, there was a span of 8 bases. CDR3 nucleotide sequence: TGTGCCAGCAGCACGCAGAGCACTGAAGCTTTCTTT. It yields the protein CASSTQSTEAFF.

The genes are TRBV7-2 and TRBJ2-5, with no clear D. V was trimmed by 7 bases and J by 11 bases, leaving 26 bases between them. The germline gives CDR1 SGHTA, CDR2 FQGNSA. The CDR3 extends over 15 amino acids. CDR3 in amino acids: CASTIEVYSYNEQYF. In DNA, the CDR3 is TGTGCCAGCACCATAGAGGTTTACTCCTACAATGAGCAGTACTTC.

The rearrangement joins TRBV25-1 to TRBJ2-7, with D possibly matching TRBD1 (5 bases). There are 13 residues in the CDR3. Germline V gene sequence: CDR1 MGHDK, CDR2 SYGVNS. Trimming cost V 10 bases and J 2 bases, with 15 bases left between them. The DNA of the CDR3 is TGTGCCAACTTTCGTGGACAAACCTACGAGCAGTACTTC. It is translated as CANFRGQTYEQYF.

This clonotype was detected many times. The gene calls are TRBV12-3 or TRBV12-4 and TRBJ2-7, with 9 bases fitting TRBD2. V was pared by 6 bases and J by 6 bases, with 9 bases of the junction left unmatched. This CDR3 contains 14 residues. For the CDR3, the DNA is TGTGCCAGCAGAGAGGGACTAGCTACCTCCGAGCAGTACTTC. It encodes CASREGLATSEQYF.

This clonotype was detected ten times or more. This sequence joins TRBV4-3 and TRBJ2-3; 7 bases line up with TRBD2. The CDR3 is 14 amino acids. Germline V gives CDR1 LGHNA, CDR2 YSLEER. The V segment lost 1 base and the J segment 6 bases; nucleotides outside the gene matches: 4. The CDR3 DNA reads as TGCGCCAGCAGCCAAGGACTAGCTAGGGATACGCAGTATTTT. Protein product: CASSQGLARDTQYF.

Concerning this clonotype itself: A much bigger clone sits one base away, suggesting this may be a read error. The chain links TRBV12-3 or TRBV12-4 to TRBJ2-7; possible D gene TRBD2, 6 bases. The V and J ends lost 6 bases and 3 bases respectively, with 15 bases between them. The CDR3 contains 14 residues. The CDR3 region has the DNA TGTGCCAGCAGGGCCGGGGGTGAAGGCTACGAGCAGTACTTC. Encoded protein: CASRAGGEGYEQYF.

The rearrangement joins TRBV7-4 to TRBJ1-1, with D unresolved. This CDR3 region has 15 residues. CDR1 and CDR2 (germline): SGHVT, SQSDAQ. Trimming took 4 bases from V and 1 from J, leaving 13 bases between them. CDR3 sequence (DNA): TGTGCCAGCAGCTCTCGGATGCCAGCGAACACTGAAGCTTTCTTT. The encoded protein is CASSSRMPANTEAFF.

The CDR3 nucleotides are TGTGCCAGCAGCTTGGGAGGGGCTAGCGCCACCAATGAGCAGTTCTTC. This gives the protein CASSLGGASATNEQFF. V gene TRBV5-6 combines with J gene TRBJ2-1; D may be TRBD2 (6 bases). V gave up 0 bases and J gave up 6 bases, with 16 bases separating them. This CDR3 has 16 amino acids. Germline V lookup: CDR1 SGHDT, CDR2 YYEEEE.

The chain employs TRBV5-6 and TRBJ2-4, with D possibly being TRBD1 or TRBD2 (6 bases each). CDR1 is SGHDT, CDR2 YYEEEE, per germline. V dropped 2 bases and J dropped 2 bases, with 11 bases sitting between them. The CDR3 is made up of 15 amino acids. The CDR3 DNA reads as TGTGCCAGCAGCTTCGGGGGCTTATCCAAAAACATTCAGTACTTC. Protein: CASSFGGLSKNIQYF.

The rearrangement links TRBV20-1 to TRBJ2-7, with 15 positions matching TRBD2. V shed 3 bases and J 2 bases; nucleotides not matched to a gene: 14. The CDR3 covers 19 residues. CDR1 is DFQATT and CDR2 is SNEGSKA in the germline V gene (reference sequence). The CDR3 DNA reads TGCAGTGCTAGCGATTCAGTACCCGGACTAGCGGGAGGGGCCTACGAGCAGTACTTC. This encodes CSASDSVPGLAGGAYEQYF.

The CDR3 spells CSAPVTNEQFF. The CDR3 DNA reads as TGCAGTGCCCCGGTAACCAATGAGCAGTTCTTC. The V gene is TRBV20-1, the J gene TRBJ2-1; no firm D call. CDR3 length: 11 residues. Germline lookup yields CDR1 DFQATT and CDR2 SNEGSKA (reference sequence). Trimming left V 6 bases short and J 6 bases short, with 9 bases between.

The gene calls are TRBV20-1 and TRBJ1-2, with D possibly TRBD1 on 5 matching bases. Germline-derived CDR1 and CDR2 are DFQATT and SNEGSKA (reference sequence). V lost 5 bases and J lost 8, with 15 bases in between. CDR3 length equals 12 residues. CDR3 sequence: CSADDSLGGYTF. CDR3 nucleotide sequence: TGCAGTGCTGACGACAGCCTGGGGGGCTACACCTTC.

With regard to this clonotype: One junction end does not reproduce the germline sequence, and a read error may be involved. The chain's CDR3 is CASRLEGADTQYF. In DNA form, the CDR3 reads TGCGCCAGCAGGTTGGAGGGGGCAGATACGCAGTATTTT. The V and J genes are TRBV5-1 and TRBJ2-3; D is tentatively TRBD1 or TRBD2 (6 bases each). CDR1 is SGHRS and CDR2 is YFSETQ in the germline V gene. CDR3 size: 13 residues.

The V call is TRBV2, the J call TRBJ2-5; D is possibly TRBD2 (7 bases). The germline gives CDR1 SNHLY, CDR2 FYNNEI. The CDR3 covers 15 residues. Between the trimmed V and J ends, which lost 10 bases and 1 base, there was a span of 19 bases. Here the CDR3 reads CATLIRGGSQETQYF. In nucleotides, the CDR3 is TGTGCCACCTTGATCAGGGGAGGGTCCCAAGAGACCCAGTACTTC.

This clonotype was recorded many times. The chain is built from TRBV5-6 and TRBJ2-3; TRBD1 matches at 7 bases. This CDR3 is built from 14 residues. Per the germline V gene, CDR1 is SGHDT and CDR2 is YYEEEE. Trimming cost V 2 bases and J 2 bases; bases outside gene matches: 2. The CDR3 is CASSLGQATDTQYF. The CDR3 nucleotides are TGTGCCAGCAGCTTAGGACAGGCCACAGATACGCAGTATTTT.

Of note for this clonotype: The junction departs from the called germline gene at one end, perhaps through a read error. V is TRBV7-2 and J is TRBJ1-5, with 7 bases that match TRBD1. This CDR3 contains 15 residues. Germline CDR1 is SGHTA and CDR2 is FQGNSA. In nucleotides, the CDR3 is TGTGCCAGCAGCTTAGCGACAGGGATCAATCAGCCCCGGCATTTT. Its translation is CASSLATGINQPRHF. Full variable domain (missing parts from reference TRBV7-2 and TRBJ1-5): GAGVSQSPSNKVTEKGKDVELRCDPISGHTALYWYRQSLGQGLEFLIYFQGNSAPDKSGLPSDRFSAERTGGSVSTLTIQRTQQEDSAVYLCASSLATGINQPRHFGDGTRLSIL.

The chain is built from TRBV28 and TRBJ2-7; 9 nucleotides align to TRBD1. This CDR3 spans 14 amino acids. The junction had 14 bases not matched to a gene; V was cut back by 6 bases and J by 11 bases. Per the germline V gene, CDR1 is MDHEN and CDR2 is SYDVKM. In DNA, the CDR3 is TGTGCCAGCAGCCCACCCGGGACAGGGTACAAGAAGTACTTC. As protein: CASSPPGTGYKKYF. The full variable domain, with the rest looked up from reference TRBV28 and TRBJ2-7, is DVKVTQSSRYLVKRTGEKVFLECVQDMDHENMFWYRQDPGLGLRLIYFSYDVKMKEKGDIPEGYSVSREKKERFSLILESASTNQTSMYLCASSPPGTGYKKYFGPGTRLTVT.

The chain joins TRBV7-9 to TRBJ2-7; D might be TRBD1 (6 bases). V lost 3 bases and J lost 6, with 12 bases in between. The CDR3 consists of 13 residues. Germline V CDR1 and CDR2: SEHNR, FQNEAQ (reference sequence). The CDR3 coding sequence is TGTGCCAGCAGCTTTTCAGGGGATAGCGAGCAGTACTTC. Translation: CASSFSGDSEQYF.